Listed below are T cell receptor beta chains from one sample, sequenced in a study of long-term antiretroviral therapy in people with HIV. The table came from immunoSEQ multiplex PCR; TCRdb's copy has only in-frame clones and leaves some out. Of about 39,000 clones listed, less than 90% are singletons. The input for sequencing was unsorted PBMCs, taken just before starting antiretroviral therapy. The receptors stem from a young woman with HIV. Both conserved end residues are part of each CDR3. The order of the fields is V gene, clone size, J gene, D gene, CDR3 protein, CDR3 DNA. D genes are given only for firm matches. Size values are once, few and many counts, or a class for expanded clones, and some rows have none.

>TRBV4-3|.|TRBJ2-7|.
CASSQDLYRTLGQYF
TGCGCCAGCAGCCAAGATCTGTACCGGACTCTCGGGCAGTACTTC
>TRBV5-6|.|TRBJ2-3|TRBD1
CASSVEDRTDTQYF
TGTGCCAGCAGCGTAGAGGACAGGACAGATACGCAGTATTTT
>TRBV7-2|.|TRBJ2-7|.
CASSLARGSSYEQYF
TGTGCCAGCAGCTTAGCTAGAGGGAGTTCTTACGAGCAGTACTTC
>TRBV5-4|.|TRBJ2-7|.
CASSPGRRDGEQYF
TGTGCCAGCAGCCCGGGGAGGCGGGACGGCGAGCAGTACTTC
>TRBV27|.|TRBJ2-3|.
CASSLSGITDTQYF
TGTGCCAGCAGTTTATCAGGGATCACAGATACGCAGTATTTT
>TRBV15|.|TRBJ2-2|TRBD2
CATSRDFKGGDTGELFF
TGTGCCACCAGCAGAGATTTTAAGGGAGGGGACACCGGGGAGCTGTTTTTT
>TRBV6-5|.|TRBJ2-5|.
CASIGETQYF
TGTGCCAGCATCGGAGAGACCCAGTACTTC
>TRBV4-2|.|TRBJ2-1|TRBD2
CASSQLAGAGYNEQFF
TGTGCCAGCAGCCAACTAGCGGGAGCGGGGTACAATGAGCAGTTCTTC
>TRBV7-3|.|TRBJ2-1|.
CASSHTTNEQFF
TGTGCCAGCAGCCACACGACAAATGAGCAGTTCTTC
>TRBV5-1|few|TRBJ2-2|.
CASSQGTNTGELFF
TGCGCCAGCAGTCAGGGTACGAACACCGGGGAGCTGTTTTTT
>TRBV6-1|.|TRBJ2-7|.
CASSYEQYF
TGTGCCAGCTCCTACGAGCAGTACTTC
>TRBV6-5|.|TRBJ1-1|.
CASSYSKVGTEAFF
TGTGCCAGCAGTTACTCGAAGGTGGGCACTGAAGCTTTCTTT
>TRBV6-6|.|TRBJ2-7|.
CASSYSPTGEQYF
TGTGCCAGCAGTTACTCGCCCACGGGGGAGCAGTACTTC
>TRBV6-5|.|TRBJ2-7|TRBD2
CASRRAGAGYEQYF
TGTGCCAGCAGAAGAGCGGGAGCAGGGTACGAGCAGTACTTC
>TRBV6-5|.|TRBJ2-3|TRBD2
CASSYGLAGNTDTQYF
TGTGCCAGCAGTTATGGACTAGCGGGAAACACAGATACGCAGTATTTT
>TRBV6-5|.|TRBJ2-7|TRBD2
CASSYGGRGYEQYF
TGTGCCAGCAGTTACGGCGGGAGGGGATACGAGCAGTACTTC
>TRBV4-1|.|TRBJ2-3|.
CASSQDRIRDTQYF
TGCGCCAGCAGCCAAGATAGGATCCGAGATACGCAGTATTTT
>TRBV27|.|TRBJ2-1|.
CASSFEGRIEQFF
TGTGCCAGCAGTTTTGAGGGCCGGATTGAGCAGTTCTTC
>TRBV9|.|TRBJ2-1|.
CASSVESVSYNEQFF
TGTGCCAGCAGCGTAGAATCCGTATCCTACAATGAGCAGTTCTTC
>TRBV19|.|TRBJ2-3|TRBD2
CATGTSGTYATQYF
TGTGCCACTGGGACTAGCGGGACTTACGCAACGCAGTATTTT
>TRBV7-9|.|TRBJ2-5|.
CASSLDAATQYF
TGTGCCAGCAGCCTTGATGCAGCGACCCAGTACTTC
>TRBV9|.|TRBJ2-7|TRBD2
CASSVDGGSPTYEQYF
TGTGCCAGCAGCGTAGACGGCGGGAGCCCCACCTACGAGCAGTACTTC
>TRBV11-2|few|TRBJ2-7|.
CASSVRALGEQYF
TGTGCCAGCAGCGTCAGGGCCCTGGGCGAGCAGTACTTC
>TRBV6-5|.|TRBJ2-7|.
CASSYSSGTYEQYF
TGTGCCAGCAGTTACTCCTCCGGGACCTACGAGCAGTACTTC
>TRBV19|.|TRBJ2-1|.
CASRPVGDNEQFF
TGTGCCAGTAGACCGGTTGGGGACAATGAGCAGTTCTTC
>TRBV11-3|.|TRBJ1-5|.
CASSSPGTPYSNQPQHF
TGTGCCAGCAGCTCCCCCGGGACCCCCTATAGCAATCAGCCCCAGCATTTT
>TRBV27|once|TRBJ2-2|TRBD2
CASSFGGRADGELFF
TGTGCCAGCAGTTTCGGTGGGAGGGCTGACGGGGAGCTGTTTTTT
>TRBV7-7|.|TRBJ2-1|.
CASSLDSYNEQFF
TGTGCTAGCAGCCTGGACAGCTACAATGAGCAGTTCTTC
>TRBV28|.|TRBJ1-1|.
CASSPRTGPNTEAFF
TGTGCCAGCAGTCCGAGGACCGGGCCGAACACTGAAGCTTTCTTT
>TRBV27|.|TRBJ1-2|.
CASSFGGQNYGYTF
TGTGCCAGCAGTTTTGGCGGGCAGAACTATGGCTACACCTTC
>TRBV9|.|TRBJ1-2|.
CASSVVSRINYGYTF
TGTGCCAGCAGCGTAGTATCCAGGATCAACTATGGCTACACCTTC
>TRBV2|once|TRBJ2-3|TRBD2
CASSEFSGTSGRAELDTDTQYF
TGTGCCAGCAGTGAATTCTCTGGGACTAGCGGGAGGGCCGAACTTGACACAGATACGCAGTATTTT
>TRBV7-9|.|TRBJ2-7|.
CASRIGYPASEQYF
TGTGCCAGCAGAATCGGGTATCCCGCCTCCGAGCAGTACTTC
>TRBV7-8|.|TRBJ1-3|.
CASSFDRLSGNTIYF
TGTGCCAGCAGCTTTGACAGGCTCTCTGGAAACACCATATATTTT
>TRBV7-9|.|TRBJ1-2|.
CASSSPSEVHLYGYTF
TGTGCCAGCAGCTCCCCATCTGAGGTCCATCTCTATGGCTACACCTTC
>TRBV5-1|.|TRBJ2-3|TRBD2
CASSLDGLAGGPTDTQYF
TGCGCCAGCAGCTTGGACGGGCTAGCGGGAGGGCCCACAGATACGCAGTATTTT
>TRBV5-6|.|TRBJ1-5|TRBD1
CASSSAVDRGFGQPQHF
TGTGCCAGCAGCTCGGCCGTGGACAGGGGTTTTGGACAGCCCCAGCATTTT
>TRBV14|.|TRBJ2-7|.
CASSQERISYEQYF
TGTGCCAGCAGCCAAGAAAGGATCTCCTACGAGCAGTACTTC
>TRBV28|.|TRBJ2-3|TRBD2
CASSLDLTSGARTDTQYF
TGTGCCAGCAGTTTAGATCTGACTAGCGGAGCCCGCACAGATACGCAGTATTTT
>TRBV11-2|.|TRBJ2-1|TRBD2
CASSFGTSGSGEQFF
TGTGCCAGCAGCTTCGGGACTAGCGGGAGCGGTGAGCAGTTCTTC
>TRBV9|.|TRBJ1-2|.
CASSVGGGAYGYTF
TGTGCCAGCAGCGTAGGGGGGGGAGCCTATGGCTACACCTTC
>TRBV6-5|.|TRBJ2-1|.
CASSLGVNNEQFF
TGTGCCAGCAGTTTAGGGGTAAACAATGAGCAGTTCTTC
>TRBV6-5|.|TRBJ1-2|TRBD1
CASSWTGALSGYTF
TGTGCCAGCAGTTGGACAGGGGCCCTCTCTGGCTACACCTTC
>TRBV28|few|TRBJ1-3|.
CASRRQVSSGNTIYF
TGTGCCAGCAGAAGACAGGTCAGCTCTGGAAACACCATATATTTT
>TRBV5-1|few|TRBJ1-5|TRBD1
CASSLGQGDQPQHF
TGCGCCAGCAGCCTCGGACAGGGGGATCAGCCCCAGCATTTT
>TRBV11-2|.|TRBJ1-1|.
CASSLLENTEAFF
TGTGCCAGCAGCTTACTGGAGAACACTGAAGCTTTCTTT
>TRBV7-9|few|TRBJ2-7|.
CASSLAGGPDEQYF
TGTGCCAGCAGCTTAGCGGGGGGGCCAGACGAGCAGTACTTC
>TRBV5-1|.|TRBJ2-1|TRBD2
CASSLSPPSGGGEQFF
TGCGCCAGCAGCTTGTCCCCCCCTAGCGGGGGGGGTGAGCAGTTCTTC
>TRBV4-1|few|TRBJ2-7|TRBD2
CASSVIAGSYEQYF
TGCGCCAGCAGCGTTATAGCGGGGTCCTACGAGCAGTACTTC
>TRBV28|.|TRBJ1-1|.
CASSRIETLNTEAFF
TGTGCCAGCAGCCGAATAGAGACGTTGAACACTGAAGCTTTCTTT
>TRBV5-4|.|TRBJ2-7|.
CASSFGGVSSYEQYF
TGTGCCAGCAGCTTTGGGGGAGTGAGCTCCTACGAGCAGTACTTC
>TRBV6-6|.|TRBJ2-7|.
CASSRLGDNYKEQYF
TGTGCCAGCAGTCGCCTTGGAGATAACTACAAGGAGCAGTACTTC
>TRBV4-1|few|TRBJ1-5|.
CASSRSPGNQPQHF
TGCGCCAGCAGCCGCAGCCCCGGCAATCAGCCCCAGCATTTT
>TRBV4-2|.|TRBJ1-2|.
CASSQGPGDGYTF
TGTGCCAGCAGCCAAGGTCCAGGTGATGGCTACACCTTC
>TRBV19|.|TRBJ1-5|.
CASSSGINQPQHF
TGTGCCAGTAGTTCTGGGATCAATCAGCCCCAGCATTTT
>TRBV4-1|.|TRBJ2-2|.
CASSPEGPGSNTGELFF
TGCGCCAGCAGCCCCGAAGGGCCGGGTTCGAACACCGGGGAGCTGTTTTTT
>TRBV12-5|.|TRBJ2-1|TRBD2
CASGPGTSEQFF
TGTGCTAGTGGTCCCGGGACTAGTGAGCAGTTCTTC